This T cell receptor (beta chain) emerged from a study of identical twins. As concerns this clonotype: Its antigen is currently unknown.

MiXCR, applied by TCRdb to the 5' RACE reads, yields one record per CDR3 protein. In the table there are some 1,600,000 distinct CDR3 sequences, about 32% of which are singletons. Notes on the study in general: With abundant cord blood beta clonotypes, insertions were fewer; memory repertoires showed no such pattern.

The CDR3 sequence is 16 residues long. The V and J ends lost 3 bases and 0 bases, in that order; junction bases with no gene match: 2. The germline CDR1 and CDR2 sequences are SGHDT and YYEEEE. This receptor was obtained from a newborn girl in good health. The source material was cord blood. The chain employs TRBV5-6 and TRBJ2-2, with 10 bases identical to TRBD1. This CDR3 is CASSWGQGPNTGELFF. The CDR3 DNA sequence: TGTGCCAGCAGCTGGGGACAGGGGCCGAACACCGGGGAGCTGTTTTTT.